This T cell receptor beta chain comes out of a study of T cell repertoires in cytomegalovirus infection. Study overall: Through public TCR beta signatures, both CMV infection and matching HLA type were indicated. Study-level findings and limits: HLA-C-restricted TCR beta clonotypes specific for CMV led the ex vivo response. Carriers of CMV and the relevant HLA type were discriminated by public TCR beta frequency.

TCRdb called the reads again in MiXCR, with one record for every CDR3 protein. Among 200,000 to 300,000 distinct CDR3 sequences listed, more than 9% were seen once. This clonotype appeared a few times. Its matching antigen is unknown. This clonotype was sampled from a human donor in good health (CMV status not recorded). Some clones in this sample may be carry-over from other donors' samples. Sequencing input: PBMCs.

The CDR3 nucleotides are TGCAGTGCTTCAGCCGGGACAGGGGCCTTTTACCAAGAGACCCAGTACTTC. Translating it yields CSASAGTGAFYQETQYF. The V call is TRBV20-1, the J call TRBJ2-5; 10 positions agree with TRBD1. After removal of 5 bases from V and 0 bases from J, the junction contained 12 bases not matched to a gene. Germline CDR1 is DFQATT and CDR2 is SNEGSKA (reference sequence). The CDR3 is made up of 17 amino acids.